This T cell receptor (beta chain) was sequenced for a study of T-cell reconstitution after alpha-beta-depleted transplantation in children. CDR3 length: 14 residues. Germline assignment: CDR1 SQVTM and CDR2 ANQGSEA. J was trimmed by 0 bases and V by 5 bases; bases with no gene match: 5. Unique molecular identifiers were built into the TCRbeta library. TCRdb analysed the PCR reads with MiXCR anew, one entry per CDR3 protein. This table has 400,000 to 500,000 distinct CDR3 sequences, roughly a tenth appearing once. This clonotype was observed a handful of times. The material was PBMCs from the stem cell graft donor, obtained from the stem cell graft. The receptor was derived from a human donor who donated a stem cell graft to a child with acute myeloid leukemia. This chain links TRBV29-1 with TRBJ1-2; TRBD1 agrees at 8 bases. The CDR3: CSVLPGQANYGYTF. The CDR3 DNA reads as TGCAGCGTTTTACCGGGACAGGCTAACTATGGCTACACCTTC.